Listed here are 13 T cell receptor beta chains from one sample, sequenced in a study of blood T cell repertoires in COVID-19. Profiled with immunoSEQ multiplex PCR; TCRdb holds only in-frame clones, not every one. The table shows about 100,000 clones, with approximately 88% occurring only once. The sequencing input was peripheral blood. The receptors were gathered from a human donor in a cohort sampled during active COVID-19.

The J gene is TRBJ2-5, the V gene TRBV4-3; D is ambiguous. Germline lookup yields CDR1 LGHNA and CDR2 YSLEER. This CDR3 has 13 amino acids. V was cut by 1 base and J by 5 bases, with 8 bases left in between. The CDR3 sequence: CASSQVGRETQYF. Written as DNA, the CDR3 is TGCGCCAGCAGCCAAGTAGGCAGGGAGACCCAGTACTTC.

This clone was seen only once. The chain couples TRBV7-6 to TRBJ1-1, with TRBD1 as a possible D gene (6 bases). This CDR3 spans 13 amino acids. Germline lookup yields CDR1 SGHVS and CDR2 FNYEAQ. The V end lost 5 bases, the J end lost 7 bases, and 14 bases lay between the germline ends. The CDR3 spells CASSLRDNYEAFF. The CDR3 region has the DNA TGTGCCAGCAGCCTCCGGGACAATTATGAAGCTTTCTTT.

J is TRBJ2-7 and V is TRBV28; 9 nucleotides match TRBD1. V was clipped by 7 bases and J by 6 bases; unmatched bases: 13. The CDR3 spans 15 residues. Germline V lookup: CDR1 MDHEN, CDR2 SYDVKM. CDR3 coding DNA: TGTGCCAGCACCGGGGGACAGGGTAAGGTGGGCGAGCAGTACTTC. This sequence encodes CASTGGQGKVGEQYF.

This rearrangement joins TRBV7-9 to TRBJ2-1; 8 nucleotides line up with TRBD2. In germline, CDR1 is SEHNR, CDR2 FQNEAQ (reference sequence). The length of the CDR3 is 18 residues. The trim removed 4 bases at V and 1 base at J, leaving 12 bases unmatched. The CDR3 sequence is CASSSTDGTRGSYNEQFF. DNA for the CDR3: TGTGCCAGCAGCTCCACTGATGGGACTAGAGGGTCCTACAATGAGCAGTTCTTC. Full variable domain (outside the CDR3, taken from reference TRBV7-9 and TRBJ2-1): DTGVSQNPRHKITKRGQNVTFRCDPISEHNRLYWYRQTLGQGPEFLTYFQNEAQLEKSRLLSDRFSAERPKGSFSTLEIQRTEQGDSAMYLCASSSTDGTRGSYNEQFFGPGTRLTVL.

This clone has a single count. The chain couples TRBV2 to TRBJ2-7; 7 bases agree with TRBD2. CDR1 and CDR2 from the germline V gene are SNHLY and FYNNEI. The ends lost 3 bases at V and 4 bases at J; junction bases unmatched: 3. The CDR3 totals 13 residues. The CDR3 protein is CASSDYGGYEQYF. The CDR3 nucleotides are TGTGCCAGCAGTGATTACGGGGGGTACGAGCAGTACTTC.

The chain is built from TRBV6-6 and TRBJ1-6; 8 nucleotides agree with TRBD1. Germline trimming cut 6 bases from V and 9 bases from J; bases unmatched to any gene: 4. CDR1 is MNHNY, CDR2 SVGAGI, per germline (reference sequence). The CDR3 covers 13 residues. CDR3 in amino acids: CASSGQGGSPLHF. CDR3 sequence (DNA): TGTGCCAGCAGCGGACAGGGCGGTTCACCCCTCCACTTT.

The chain has TRBV6-6 and TRBJ2-7, with 7 bases matching TRBD2. CDR1 is MNHNY and CDR2 is SVGAGI in the germline V gene (reference sequence). CDR3 size: 15 residues. J gave up 1 base and V 10 bases, and 13 bases lay outside the gene matches. CDR3 DNA: TGTGCCATCGGGGGAGGGGAGGATTGGTCCTACGAGCAGTACTTC. Amino acids: CAIGGGEDWSYEQYF.

The V call is TRBV6-6, the J call TRBJ1-4; D is perhaps TRBD1 (5 bases). The CDR3 is 14 residues long. Germline values: CDR1 MNHNY, CDR2 SVGAGI (reference sequence). Trimming removed 5 bases at V and 4 bases at J, with 11 bases between. CDR3 nucleotides: TGTGCCAGCAGTGACCAGGGTAGTAATGAAAAACTGTTTTTT. Its protein product is CASSDQGSNEKLFF.

J is TRBJ2-7 and V is TRBV7-9; D possibly corresponds to TRBD1 (6 bases). The CDR3 length is 14 residues. V dropped 2 bases and J dropped 4 bases, with 12 bases sitting between them. From germline, CDR1 is SEHNR and CDR2 FQNEAQ (reference sequence). The CDR3 reads CASSLQGPLYEQYF. The CDR3 bases are TGTGCCAGCAGCTTACAGGGGCCCCTGTACGAGCAGTACTTC.

V and J are TRBV7-8 and TRBJ1-1; the D gene is possibly TRBD1 (6 bases). Trimming shortened V by 0 bases and J by 3 bases, and 11 bases separated the two germline ends. Germline lookup yields CDR1 SGHVS and CDR2 FQNEAQ. This CDR3 spans 15 amino acids. CDR3 sequence: CASSLALGAYTEAFF. CDR3 DNA: TGTGCCAGCAGCTTAGCGCTGGGGGCCTACACTGAAGCTTTCTTT.

V and J are TRBV19 and TRBJ1-1; 7 bases agree with TRBD1. CDR1 is LNHDA, CDR2 SQIVND, per germline (reference sequence). The CDR3 runs 19 residues. V gave up 3 bases and J gave up 2 bases; unmatched junction bases: 18. The CDR3 loop reads CASSILPPGQLAFNTEAFF. In DNA form, the CDR3 reads TGTGCCAGTAGTATCCTTCCCCCGGGACAGCTAGCTTTTAACACTGAAGCTTTCTTT.

The genes are TRBV9 and TRBJ2-3; 11 positions match TRBD2. V trimming: 0 bases; J trimming: 2 bases; junction bases outside the gene matches: 8. This CDR3 has 18 amino acids. The germline gives CDR1 SGDLS, CDR2 YYNGEE. CDR3 residues: CASSVAQLTSGATDTQYF. CDR3 nucleotides: TGTGCCAGCAGCGTAGCCCAATTGACTAGCGGGGCCACAGATACGCAGTATTTT.

The chain joins TRBV15 to TRBJ2-3; possibly TRBD1 for D (5 bases). CDR3 length: 16 amino acids. Trimming shortened V by 0 bases and J by 0 bases, and 10 bases separated the two germline ends. CDR1 and CDR2 from the germline V gene are LNHNV and YYDKDF (reference sequence). As DNA, the CDR3 is TGTGCCACCAGCAGAGATAGGGGCAGGAGCACAGATACGCAGTATTTT. Translation: CATSRDRGRSTDTQYF.